The sequence of this T cell receptor (beta chain) was determined in a study of blood T cell repertoires in COVID-19. As for the study in general: Sites across the United States, Italy and Spain contributed samples from acute and convalescent COVID-19.

Libraries were prepared by immunoSEQ multiplex PCR; TCRdb keeps only in-frame clonotypes and omits some of them. In the table there are a few hundred thousand clones, 90% of which are singletons. Germline values: CDR1 SGHTA, CDR2 FQGNSA. V dropped 5 bases and J dropped 3 bases, with 11 bases sitting between them. This CDR3 is 13 amino acids long. The source is a woman in her sixties with COVID-19, enrolled during active disease. The chain has TRBV7-2 and TRBJ2-7, with D perhaps matching TRBD2 (5 bases). The sample was peripheral blood. CDR3 in amino acids: CASSPDLYYEQYF. For the CDR3, the DNA is TGTGCCAGCAGCCCGGACTTGTACTACGAGCAGTACTTC.